This T cell receptor beta chain was recovered during a study of T cell changes during pregnancy in multiple sclerosis. Only in-frame clones appear in the TCRdb table, and some are missing; sequencing was by immunoSEQ multiplex PCR. Of tens of thousands of clones in the sample, approximately 89% are singletons; the top ten hold about 11%. Germline CDR1 SGDLS, CDR2 YYNGEE. CDR3 length: 14 amino acids. Trimming took off 4 bases at V and 5 bases at J, with 15 bases between the two ends. The specimen comprised CD8+ T cells from peripheral blood mononuclear cells, sampled in the third trimester of pregnancy. The chain is built from TRBV9 and TRBJ2-5; no clear D. The TCR was taken from a female donor with multiple sclerosis, enrolled in a pregnancy study. CDR3 protein: CASSPPPGTETQYF. DNA for the CDR3: TGTGCCAGCAGCCCACCCCCAGGAACGGAGACCCAGTACTTC.